A single sample is the source of the 16 T cell receptor beta chains below, sequenced in a study of identical twins. Using its own MiXCR run on the 5' RACE reads, TCRdb lists one record per CDR3 protein. The sample lists around 1.7 million distinct CDR3 sequences, less than 40% seen once, with approximately 0.29% in the top ten. What was sequenced was cord blood. These receptor sequences come from a newborn girl in good health.

This clonotype was found a few times. This chain uses TRBV25-1 with TRBJ2-5; perhaps D is TRBD1 or TRBD2 (5 bases each). The CDR3 consists of 16 residues. V shed 4 bases and J shed 1 base, with 16 bases lying between them. Germline V gives CDR1 MGHDK, CDR2 SYGVNS. CDR3 DNA sequence: TGTGCCAGCAGTGTAGCAGGGAGAGGGACCCAAGAGACCCAGTACTTC. Its translation is CASSVAGRGTQETQYF.

The chain is built from TRBV20-1 and TRBJ2-1; D gene unclear. Deletions cut 6 bases from V and 6 bases from J, with 15 bases between. The CDR3 spans 13 residues. The germline V gene encodes CDR1 DFQATT and CDR2 SNEGSKA (reference sequence). The CDR3 spells CSASGRAPNEQFF. For the CDR3, the DNA is TGCAGTGCCTCGGGTCGAGCCCCCAATGAGCAGTTCTTC.

There are a few counts of this clonotype. CDR3 sequence (DNA): TGTGCCAGCAGTTTTCTGCTAGCGGTACACGAGCAGTACTTC. This codes for CASSFLLAVHEQYF. This chain uses TRBV12-3 or TRBV12-4 with TRBJ2-7; 7 bases are shared with TRBD2. Germline trimming cut 3 bases from V and 5 bases from J; bases unmatched to any gene: 7. This CDR3 has 14 amino acids.

V usage is TRBV28 and J usage is TRBJ2-5; D is undetermined. V was clipped by 6 bases and J by 11 bases, with 19 bases between them. The CDR3 covers 13 residues. In germline, CDR1 is MDHEN, CDR2 SYDVKM. CDR3 coding DNA: TGTGCCAGCAGGGACCCGTTGACGGATGAGCAGTACTTC. As protein: CASRDPLTDEQYF.

This clonotype was seen more than once but under ten times. The rearrangement links TRBV20-1 to TRBJ1-5; D is undetermined. The V and J ends lost 2 bases and 7 bases respectively, with 12 bases between them. The V gene's germline CDR1 is DFQATT and CDR2 SNEGSKA (reference sequence). This CDR3 spans 13 amino acids. The CDR3 DNA is TGCAGTGCTAGACCTCCTCGGGCGCAGCCCCAGCATTTT. Protein sequence: CSARPPRAQPQHF.

The chain has TRBV6-1 and TRBJ2-1, with 13 bases that match TRBD2. The CDR3 is made up of 15 amino acids. Germline lookup yields CDR1 MNHNS and CDR2 SASEGT. Trimming removed 10 bases from V and 6 bases from J; junction bases left unmatched: 9. The CDR3 loop is CAIRTSGRASNEQFF. CDR3 nucleotides: TGTGCCATCAGAACTAGCGGGAGGGCTTCCAATGAGCAGTTCTTC.

The gene calls are TRBV14 and TRBJ2-2; a weak D match, TRBD1 (5 bases). Looked up from germline, CDR1 is SGHDN and CDR2 is FVKESK. Trimming cost V 10 bases and J 3 bases, with 18 bases left between them. This CDR3 has 15 residues. The CDR3 is CATLGQGLHTGELFF. The CDR3 DNA follows: TGTGCCACCCTGGGGCAGGGCTTGCACACCGGGGAGCTGTTTTTT.

The table lists this clonotype with a few counts. The V gene is TRBV6-5, the J gene TRBJ2-5; 14 nucleotides align to TRBD2. This CDR3 spans 16 amino acids. Germline CDR1 reads MNHEY; CDR2 reads SVGAGI. Trimming took 2 bases from V and 2 from J; bases not matched to a gene: 1. CDR3 sequence (DNA): TGTGCCAGCAGTTACGGGACTAGCGGGAGTCAAGAGACCCAGTACTTC. It specifies CASSYGTSGSQETQYF.

The chain couples TRBV15 to TRBJ2-7; D is perhaps TRBD2 (6 bases). The V gene lost 3 bases and the J gene lost 2 bases, with 11 bases spanning the gap. The CDR3 is 14 residues long. Germline values: CDR1 LNHNV, CDR2 YYDKDF (reference sequence). The CDR3 DNA reads TGTGCCACCAGCAGGCGGCGGGACCCCTACGAGCAGTACTTC. Translated, it gives CATSRRRDPYEQYF.

This CDR3 is CASSPSGVYQETQYF. Written as DNA, the CDR3 is TGCGCCAGCAGCCCTAGCGGGGTATACCAAGAGACCCAGTACTTC. The genes are TRBV5-1 and TRBJ2-5; 9 bases agree with TRBD2. Germline V gene sequence: CDR1 SGHRS, CDR2 YFSETQ. The V gene end was trimmed by 4 bases and the J gene end by 0 bases; junction bases not matched to a gene: 4. The CDR3 loop spans 15 amino acids. The variable domain in full, with the rest retrieved from reference TRBV5-1 and TRBJ2-5, is KAGVTQTPRYLIKTRGQQVTLSCSPISGHRSVSWYQQTPGQGLQFLFEYFSETQRNKGNFPGRFSGRQFSNSRSEMNVSTLELGDSALYLCASSPSGVYQETQYFGPGTRLLVL.

This chain links TRBV5-1 with TRBJ2-7; D assignment may be TRBD1 or TRBD2 (6 bases each). V lost 0 bases, J lost 3 bases, and 13 bases lay in between. Germline CDR1 reads SGHRS; CDR2 reads YFSETQ. The CDR3 runs 15 residues. The CDR3 DNA sequence: TGCGCCAGCAGCTTGGACCGGGGGCCAGGCTACGAGCAGTACTTC. Protein: CASSLDRGPGYEQYF.

V is TRBV4-1 and J is TRBJ1-2, with a possible D match to TRBD1 (5 bases). Deletions cut 0 bases from V and 5 bases from J, with 13 bases between. The CDR3 has 15 residues. Germline CDR1 and CDR2: MGHRA and YSYEKL. The CDR3 DNA reads TGCGCCAGCAGCCAAGATCCAGACGGGGGGTATGGCTACACCTTC. Its protein is CASSQDPDGGYGYTF.

The chain couples TRBV12-3 or TRBV12-4 to TRBJ1-1; 10 bases agree with TRBD1. Germline trimming cut 11 bases from V and 0 bases from J; bases unmatched to any gene: 9. The CDR3 length is 15 residues. The CDR3 here is CAGKSTGGMNTEAFF. CDR3 coding DNA: TGTGCCGGCAAGTCGACAGGGGGCATGAACACTGAAGCTTTCTTT.

The chain recombines TRBV20-1 with TRBJ1-5; D may be TRBD1 (5 bases). CDR1 is DFQATT, CDR2 SNEGSKA, per germline (reference sequence). The CDR3 length is 15 residues. Trimming took off 3 bases at V and 3 bases at J, with 15 bases between the two ends. Written as DNA, the CDR3 is TGCAGTGCTAGGGAGTATGGACATTTCAATCAGCCCCAGCATTTT. Translation gives CSAREYGHFNQPQHF.

The gene calls are TRBV11-2 and TRBJ2-1; 9 nucleotides agree with TRBD2. The CDR3 length is 15 residues. Trimming removed 1 base from V and 10 bases from J; junction bases left unmatched: 8. Germline CDR1 reads SGHAT; CDR2 reads FQNNGV. The CDR3 loop is CASSLGLADNYEQFF. The CDR3 region has the DNA TGTGCCAGCAGCTTAGGACTAGCGGATAACTACGAGCAGTTCTTC. Full variable domain (rest looked up from reference TRBV11-2 and TRBJ2-1): EAGVAQSPRYKIIEKRQSVAFWCNPISGHATLYWYQQILGQGPKLLIQFQNNGVVDDSQLPKDRFSAERLKGVDSTLKIQPAKLEDSAVYLCASSLGLADNYEQFFGPGTRLTVL.

V and J are TRBV5-1 and TRBJ1-1; possible D gene TRBD1, 5 bases. Trimming stripped 0 bases from V and 8 bases from J, with 8 bases between. The length of the CDR3 is 12 residues. Germline V CDR1 and CDR2: SGHRS, YFSETQ. The CDR3 region has the DNA TGCGCCAGCAGCTTGGGCCACAGGGAAGCTTTCTTT. It yields the protein CASSLGHREAFF. Using reference TRBV5-1 and TRBJ1-1 for the parts outside the CDR3, the full variable domain is KAGVTQTPRYLIKTRGQQVTLSCSPISGHRSVSWYQQTPGQGLQFLFEYFSETQRNKGNFPGRFSGRQFSNSRSEMNVSTLELGDSALYLCASSLGHREAFFGQGTRLTVV.